This is a list of T cell receptor beta chains from one sample in a study of T-cell memory formation after mild COVID-19. TCRdb called the 5' RACE reads again in MiXCR, with one record for every CDR3 protein. Of about 190,000 distinct CDR3 sequences listed, 15% to 20% are singletons. Input material: PBMCs or a T cell subset sorted from them (not recorded which). These receptors originate from an adult woman who had mild COVID-19 (a few samples of this study predate the infection). Cell type and time point are not known. CDR3s include the opening cysteine and the closing phenylalanine or tryptophan. The D gene is left open where the match is weak. Rows may omit the clone size; those that give it use once, few, many or a size class.

abundance | j_gene | v_gene | d_gene | CDR3aa | CDR3nt
- | TRBJ1-5 | TRBV27 | TRBD1 | CASRPVYRGPNQPQHF | TGTGCCAGCAGACCCGTTTACAGGGGACCCAATCAGCCCCAGCATTTT
- | TRBJ2-1 | TRBV21-1 | - | CASSKVLGLYRGEQFF | TGTGCCAGCAGCAAAGTGTTAGGGCTCTACAGGGGTGAGCAGTTCTTC
- | TRBJ2-1 | TRBV12-5 | TRBD2 | CASGYGTSGGSYNEQFF | TGTGCTAGTGGTTATGGGACTAGCGGGGGCTCCTACAATGAGCAGTTCTTC
few | TRBJ2-3 | TRBV7-2 | TRBD1 | CASSSQGTQYF | TGTGCCAGCAGCTCACAGGGGACGCAGTATTTT
- | TRBJ2-2 | TRBV5-4 | - | CASSSVAGVRGTGELFF | TGTGCCAGCAGCTCTGTTGCCGGGGTTCGTGGGACCGGGGAGCTGTTTTTT
- | TRBJ2-7 | TRBV11-2 | TRBD2 | CASSYLRGLASRYEQYF | TGTGCCAGCAGCTACCTACGGGGACTAGCGAGTCGCTACGAGCAGTACTTC
few | TRBJ2-5 | TRBV6-1 | TRBD1 | CASRGQGQETQYF | TGTGCCAGCAGAGGACAGGGGCAAGAGACCCAGTACTTC
- | TRBJ1-5 | TRBV6-2/TRBV6-3 | TRBD1 | CASRWTGMQPQHF | TGTGCCAGCAGATGGACAGGGATGCAGCCCCAGCATTTT
many | TRBJ2-7 | TRBV29-1 | TRBD2 | CSVLIGTSGTYEQYF | TGCAGCGTTCTCATCGGGACTAGCGGAACCTACGAGCAGTACTTC
- | TRBJ2-2 | TRBV5-5 | - | CASSLGGTLRTGELFF | TGTGCCAGCAGCTTGGGAGGGACTCTGAGAACCGGGGAGCTGTTTTTT
many | TRBJ1-5 | TRBV20-1 | - | CSALEGGVSNQPQHF | TGCAGTGCTCTTGAGGGGGGCGTGAGCAATCAGCCCCAGCATTTT
many | TRBJ2-3 | TRBV5-1 | - | CAGWQCTDTQYF | TGCGCCGGGTGGCAGTGCACAGATACGCAGTATTTT
few | TRBJ2-1 | TRBV20-1 | - | CSALKGSSYNEQFF | TGCAGTGCCCTCAAGGGCAGTTCCTACAATGAGCAGTTCTTC
- | TRBJ1-2 | TRBV5-1 | - | CASSLGTGTGYGYTF | TGCGCCAGCAGCTTGGGTACAGGGACGGGCTATGGCTACACCTTC
few | TRBJ2-5 | TRBV6-2/TRBV6-3 | TRBD2 | CASSRLAGAKETQYF | TGTGCCAGCAGCCGACTAGCGGGAGCTAAAGAGACCCAGTACTTC
- | TRBJ2-7 | TRBV7-9 | - | CASSPGQFYEQYF | TGTGCCAGCAGCCCAGGTCAGTTCTACGAGCAGTACTTC
many | TRBJ1-5 | TRBV12-3/TRBV12-4 | - | CASSLQEGGPQHF | TGTGCCAGCAGTCTCCAAGAAGGGGGGCCCCAGCATTTT
many | TRBJ2-7 | TRBV5-4 | - | CASSLFQRRDEQYF | TGTGCCAGCAGCTTGTTTCAACGGCGAGACGAGCAGTACTTC
- | TRBJ2-2 | TRBV20-1 | - | CSAPSHVTGELFF | TGCAGTGCCCCATCACATGTCACCGGGGAGCTGTTTTTT
few | TRBJ1-6 | TRBV19 | TRBD1 | CASMAQRDRASPLHF | TGTGCCAGTATGGCCCAAAGGGACAGGGCTTCACCCCTCCACTTT
few | TRBJ2-1 | TRBV24-1 | - | CATSDLRGQAGGEQFF | TGTGCCACCAGTGATTTGAGGGGACAGGCGGGGGGTGAGCAGTTCTTC
few | TRBJ1-6 | TRBV5-1 | - | CASSLDGTSNSPLHF | TGCGCCAGCAGCTTGGACGGGACTTCGAATTCACCCCTCCACTTT
- | TRBJ1-3 | TRBV7-9 | - | CASSLAPPANTIYF | TGTGCCAGCAGCTTAGCGCCCCCAGCGAACACCATATATTTT
few | TRBJ1-5 | TRBV7-2 | - | CASSPFNSNQPQHF | TGTGCCAGCAGCCCGTTCAATAGCAATCAGCCCCAGCATTTT
few | TRBJ2-5 | TRBV7-7 | TRBD2 | CASSPTGLAGGETQYF | TGTGCTAGCAGCCCGACGGGACTAGCGGGAGGCGAGACCCAGTACTTC
few | TRBJ1-2 | TRBV6-5 | TRBD1 | CASTVRGRGYGYTF | TGTGCCAGCACCGTCAGGGGGCGCGGCTATGGCTACACCTTC
few | TRBJ2-7 | TRBV7-2 | TRBD1 | CASSLGDRGPYEQYF | TGTGCCAGCAGCTTAGGGGACAGGGGTCCCTACGAGCAGTACTTC
few | TRBJ2-3 | TRBV12-3/TRBV12-4 | - | CASTPGGADTQYF | TGTGCCAGCACCCCTGGGGGCGCAGATACGCAGTATTTT
few | TRBJ1-2 | TRBV19 | - | CASRIRGGGIYGYTF | TGTGCCAGTAGAATCCGCGGGGGCGGAATCTATGGCTACACCTTC
- | TRBJ2-3 | TRBV18 | - | CASSPFKGTGTDTQYF | TGTGCCAGCTCACCATTTAAAGGAACGGGCACAGATACGCAGTATTTT
- | TRBJ1-2 | TRBV6-5 | TRBD1 | CASSISGTASYGYTF | TGTGCCAGCTCTATTTCCGGGACAGCGTCTTATGGCTACACCTTC
- | TRBJ2-7 | TRBV20-1 | TRBD2 | CSARDPSDPGGVSYEQYF | TGCAGTGCTAGAGACCCCTCAGATCCGGGAGGCGTCTCCTACGAGCAGTACTTC